The clone carrying this T cell receptor (beta chain) was seen repeatedly, ten times or more. Its antigen remains unknown. Looked up from germline, CDR1 is SQVTM and CDR2 is ANQGSEA. The CDR3 length is 11 residues. This sample is drawn from a study of T-cell reconstitution after alpha-beta-depleted transplantation in children. Broader study findings: The origin of high day-60 TCRbeta diversity in some patients lay in surviving recipient T cells and thymic progenitors. T-cell numbers and diversity one year post-transplant derived largely from freshly generated T cells. It was reported that alpha-beta T cells came from several hundred expanded graft clones (about two months after transplant).

The TCRbeta library was prepared with unique molecular identifiers. TCRdb processed the PCR reads anew with MiXCR; each CDR3 protein has one entry. The sample has about 110,000 distinct CDR3 sequences; about 6% are singletons. This rearrangement joins TRBV29-1 to TRBJ1-1; 8 bases are shared with TRBD1. This receptor was obtained from a male patient between 2 and 10 years old who had a stem cell transplant for acute lymphoblastic leukemia, so the T cells may come from the graft donor. This material consisted of PBMCs, mostly from graft donor cells, taken 360 days after TCRalphabeta/CD19-depleted stem cell transplant. The CDR3 reads CTSSGGAEAFF. For the CDR3, the DNA is TGCACCTCGTCAGGGGGCGCTGAAGCTTTCTTT.